A selection of T cell receptor beta chains follows, all from one sample in a study of PD-1 blockade in classical Hodgkin lymphoma. TCRdb's copy holds only in-frame clones and misses some; the assay was immunoSEQ multiplex PCR. The sample records around 18,000 clones, about 76% being singletons. The sample consisted of peripheral blood mononuclear cells (PBMCs), taken before the second cycle of nivolumab. The receptors were sampled from a human donor with classical Hodgkin lymphoma. CDR3s include the opening cysteine and the closing phenylalanine or tryptophan. The D gene is left open where the match is weak. Size values are once, few and many counts, or a class for expanded clones, and some rows have none.

cdr3_nt cdr3_aa clone_size v_call cdr3_length d_call j_call
TGTGCCAGCAGTGAATCGGTCCCGTACAATGAGCAGTTCTTC CASSESVPYNEQFF . TRBV25-1 14 . TRBJ2-1
TGTGCCAGCAGTGCCGGGACTATATCTGAAGCTTTCTTT CASSAGTISEAFF . TRBV6-4 13 . TRBJ1-1
TGCGCCAGCAAAGGGCAGGGGAACACCGGGGAGCTGTTTTTT CASKGQGNTGELFF . TRBV5-1 14 . TRBJ2-2
TGTGCCAGCAGACTAACTCTGGGGGCTGAAGCTTTCTTT CASRLTLGAEAFF . TRBV14 13 . TRBJ1-1
TGTGCCAGCAGCCGTTTCCTAAGCGGACAGAACACCGGGGAGCTGTTTTTT CASSRFLSGQNTGELFF . TRBV7-6 17 . TRBJ2-2
TGTGCTAGTGGTTTGGTACTCTGGGGCAATCAGCCCCAGCATTTT CASGLVLWGNQPQHF few TRBV12-5 15 . TRBJ1-5
TGTGCCAGCAGCGTAGAGTGGAGATCAATGGGCTATGGCTACACCTTC CASSVEWRSMGYGYTF . TRBV9 16 . TRBJ1-2
TGTGCCAGCAGCTTAGCGGTCAGCCAAGTTCACGATGAGCAGTTCTTC CASSLAVSQVHDEQFF . TRBV7-2 16 . TRBJ2-1
TGTGCCAGCAGTTACTCGGAAGGGGAGAACACTGAAGCTTTCTTT CASSYSEGENTEAFF . TRBV6-5 15 . TRBJ1-1
TGTGCCAGCAGAGAGGGACAGTACGATGGCTACACCTTC CASREGQYDGYTF . TRBV2 13 TRBD1 TRBJ1-2
TGCGCCAGCAGCCAATTTAGCGTCCTCTCCTACAATGAGCAGTTCTTC CASSQFSVLSYNEQFF . TRBV4-3 16 . TRBJ2-1
TGTGCCAGCAGTGGGTTACGGAATGAGCAGTTCTTC CASSGLRNEQFF . TRBV2 12 . TRBJ2-1
TGTGCCAGCAGTTACTTAACAGGGACCCTTAACTATGGCTACACCTTC CASSYLTGTLNYGYTF . TRBV6-5 16 . TRBJ1-2
TGTGCCAGCAGCATAGGGGGGGACTTTACCTACAATGAGCAGTTCTTC CASSIGGDFTYNEQFF . TRBV7-8 16 . TRBJ2-1
TGTGCCAGCAGCTTAGTTGGGGCGGACGGCTACACCTTC CASSLVGADGYTF once TRBV7-9 13 . TRBJ1-2
TGTGCCAGCAGCTCGACAGGTCCTCAAGAGACCCAGTACTTC CASSSTGPQETQYF . TRBV7-9 14 . TRBJ2-5
TGCGCCAGCAGCCAAGATCACAACCGGGACAGGGGGCTCGGCTACACCTTC CASSQDHNRDRGLGYTF . TRBV4-1 17 TRBD1 TRBJ1-2
TGTGCCCTCGCAACAGGGGGCACTGAAGCTTTCTTT CALATGGTEAFF few TRBV27 12 TRBD1 TRBJ1-1
TGTGCCAGCAGCCGCTTACCAGTTGGAAAGAAGCAAGAGACCCAGTACTTC CASSRLPVGKKQETQYF . TRBV7-8 17 . TRBJ2-5
TGCGCCAGCAGCTTGGCAGGGGGAGGTCAGCCCCAGCATTTT CASSLAGGGQPQHF . TRBV5-1 14 TRBD1 TRBJ1-5
TGTGCCAGCAGTGCGGGACAGGGCCTCTACAATGAGCAGTTCTTC CASSAGQGLYNEQFF few TRBV2 15 TRBD1 TRBJ2-1
TGTGCCAGCAGTTATTCCGTGAACACTGAAGCTTTCTTT CASSYSVNTEAFF few TRBV6-5 13 . TRBJ1-1
TGTGCCAGTAGCTTTAAGGGGGCCTCCTACAATGAGCAGTTCTTC CASSFKGASYNEQFF . TRBV19 15 TRBD1 TRBJ2-1
TGTGCCAGCAGATTACGAGTCCAGGGGAATCAGCCCCAGCATTTT CASRLRVQGNQPQHF once TRBV6-5 15 . TRBJ1-5